The clone carrying this T cell receptor beta chain was found a few times. Its antigen remains unidentified. Mouse gene names apply. The observed sequence ends 1 residue before the CDR3 terminus, with the missing tail filled in from the germline J gene. This table comes from immunoSEQ multiplex PCR, and its TCRdb copy is limited to in-frame clones, with some not included. The sample carries about 1,100 clones, 45% to 65% recorded once. The data stem from a study of tissue T cells after allogeneic stem cell transplantation. Overall study results and limits: Across patients, clones rarely overlapped, yet motif clusters were shared tissue-specifically. This small cohort was clinically heterogeneous, and sampling depth was a limitation.

The germline V and J ends were trimmed by 4 bases and 0 bases, with 6 bases remaining between them. Germline V gene data show CDR1 as NNHDY and CDR2 as SYVADS. The CDR3 spans 13 residues. Time point given: mouse harvest day 14 after allogeneic transplant. Each mouse received 10^7 T-cell-depleted marrow cells plus 10^6 splenic CD5+ T cells by tail vein. The genes are TRBV13-3 and TRBJ2-5; D is undetermined. The sequenced sample was spleen. This sequence originates from a female BALB/c mouse given C57BL/6 T cells with graft-versus-host disease after an allogeneic hematopoietic cell transplant. CDR3 bases read: TGTGCCAGCAGTTCCGGGAACCAAGACACCCAGTAC. The encoded protein is CASSSGNQDTQY. The CDR3 in its entirety is CASSSGNQDTQYF.